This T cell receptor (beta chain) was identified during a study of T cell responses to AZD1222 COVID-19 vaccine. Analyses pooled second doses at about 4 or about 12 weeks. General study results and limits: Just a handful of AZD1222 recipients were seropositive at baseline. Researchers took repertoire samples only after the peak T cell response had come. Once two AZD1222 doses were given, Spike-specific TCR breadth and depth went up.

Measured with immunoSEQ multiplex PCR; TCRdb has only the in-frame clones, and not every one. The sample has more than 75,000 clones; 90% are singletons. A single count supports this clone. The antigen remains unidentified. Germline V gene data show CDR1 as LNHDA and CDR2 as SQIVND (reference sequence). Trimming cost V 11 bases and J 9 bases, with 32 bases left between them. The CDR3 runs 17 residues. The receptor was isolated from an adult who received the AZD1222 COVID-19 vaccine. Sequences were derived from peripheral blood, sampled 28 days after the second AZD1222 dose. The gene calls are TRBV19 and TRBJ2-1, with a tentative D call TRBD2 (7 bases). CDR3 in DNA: TGTGCCTGTATTATAGATCTATCGACAGGAGGGGGGGGTGAGCAGTTCTTC. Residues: CACIIDLSTGGGGEQFF.